This passage covers 5 T cell receptor beta chains from one sample sequenced in a study of OX40 agonist ivuxolimab in advanced cancers. Generated by immunoSEQ multiplex PCR, the TCRdb table keeps only in-frame clones and is missing some. This sample has around 40,000 clones, with 75% to 90% found just once. The sample was CD4+ or CD8+ T cells sorted from blood, taken in a trial of the OX40 agonist ivuxolimab. These receptors all come from an adult with an advanced solid tumor such as melanoma, head and neck, liver or kidney cancer.

The CDR3 sequence: CASSLAARGQGSGNTIYF. In DNA, the CDR3 is TGTGCCAGCAGCTTAGCGGCGAGGGGACAGGGCTCTGGAAACACCATATATTTT. This chain joins TRBV7-2 and TRBJ1-3; the match to TRBD1 covers 9 bases. The junction had 6 bases not matched to a gene; V was cut back by 0 bases and J by 0 bases. The CDR3 totals 18 residues. From germline, CDR1 is SGHTA and CDR2 FQGNSA.

V usage is TRBV19 and J usage is TRBJ1-6; D is undetermined. The V end lost 6 bases, the J end lost 7 bases, and 10 bases lay between the germline ends. Germline CDR1 and CDR2: LNHDA and SQIVND (reference sequence). The CDR3 loop spans 13 amino acids. CDR3: CASRFPGNSPLHF. The DNA of the CDR3 is TGTGCCAGTAGGTTTCCTGGGAATTCACCCCTCCACTTT.

This clone has a handful of counts. This chain uses TRBV6-1 with TRBJ2-5; D might be TRBD2 (5 bases). V shed 2 bases and J shed 7 bases, with 11 bases lying between them. The CDR3 is made up of 13 amino acids. In germline, CDR1 is MNHNS, CDR2 SASEGT. In nucleotides, the CDR3 is TGTGCCAGCAGTGAAACAGCGGTTAGGACCCAGTACTTC. It translates to CASSETAVRTQYF.

This rearrangement joins TRBV18 to TRBJ1-1; D perhaps matches TRBD1 (6 bases). Between the trimmed V and J ends, which lost 4 bases and 1 base, there was a span of 7 bases. Germline V gene sequence: CDR1 KGHSH, CDR2 LQKENI. This CDR3 has 13 residues. The CDR3 reads CASSRTENTEAFF. Written as DNA, the CDR3 is TGTGCCAGCTCACGGACAGAGAACACTGAAGCTTTCTTT.

The chain recombines TRBV7-6 with TRBJ2-5; D remains ambiguous. Per the germline V gene, CDR1 is SGHVS and CDR2 is FNYEAQ. Trimming removed 1 base from V and 4 bases from J, with 4 bases in between. This CDR3 is built from 12 residues. The CDR3 loop is CASSLGLETQYF. Here the CDR3 DNA reads TGTGCCAGCAGCTTAGGTTTAGAGACCCAGTACTTC. Looking up the rest from reference TRBV7-6 and TRBJ2-5 gives the full variable domain: GAGVSQSPRYKVTKRGQDVALRCDPISGHVSLYWYRQALGQGPEFLTYFNYEAQQDKSGLPNDRFSAERPEGSISTLTIQRTEQRDSAMYRCASSLGLETQYFGPGTRLLVL.